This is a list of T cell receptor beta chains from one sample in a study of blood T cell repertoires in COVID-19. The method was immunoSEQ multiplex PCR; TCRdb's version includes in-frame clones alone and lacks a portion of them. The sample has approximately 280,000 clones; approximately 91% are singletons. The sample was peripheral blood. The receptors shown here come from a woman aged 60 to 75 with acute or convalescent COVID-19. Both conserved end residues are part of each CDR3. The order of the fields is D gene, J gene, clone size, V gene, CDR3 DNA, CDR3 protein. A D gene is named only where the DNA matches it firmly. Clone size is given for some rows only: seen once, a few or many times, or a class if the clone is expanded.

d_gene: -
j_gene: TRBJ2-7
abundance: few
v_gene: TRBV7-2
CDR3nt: TGTGCCAGCAGCAGCTCCCTGGGCATCGAGCAGTACTTC
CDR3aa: CASSSSLGIEQYF

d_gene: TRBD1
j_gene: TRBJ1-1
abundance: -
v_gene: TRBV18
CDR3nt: TGTGCCAGCGCTACAATGCAGGGGGTTGTTGAAGCTTTCTTT
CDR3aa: CASATMQGVVEAFF

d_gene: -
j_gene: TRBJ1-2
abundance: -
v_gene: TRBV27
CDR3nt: TGTGCCAGCAGTTTAGACGCCTTGGGGGGGTTCTATGGCTACACCTTC
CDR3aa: CASSLDALGGFYGYTF

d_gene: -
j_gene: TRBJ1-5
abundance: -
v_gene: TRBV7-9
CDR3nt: TGTGCCAGCAGCTTAGGAGGGCAGCCTGCCAATCAGCCCCAGCATTTT
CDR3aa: CASSLGGQPANQPQHF

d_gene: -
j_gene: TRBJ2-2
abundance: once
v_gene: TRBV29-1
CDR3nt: TGCAGCGTTCCCGGGAGCGGGTTTGGCACCGGGGAGCTGTTTTTT
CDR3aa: CSVPGSGFGTGELFF

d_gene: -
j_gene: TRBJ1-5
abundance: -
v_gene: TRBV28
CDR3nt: TGTGCCAGCAGCCAAGGCGGAAGCAATCAGCCCCAGCATTTT
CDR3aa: CASSQGGSNQPQHF

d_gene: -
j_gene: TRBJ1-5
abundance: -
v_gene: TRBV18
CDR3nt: TGTGCCAGCTCGCTCAACAGGGTACAGCCCCAGCATTTT
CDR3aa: CASSLNRVQPQHF

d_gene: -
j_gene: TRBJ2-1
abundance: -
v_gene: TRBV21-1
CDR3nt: TGTGCCAGCAGCAAACCCAATCTAGCTGTATCCTACAATGAGCAGTTCTTC
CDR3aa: CASSKPNLAVSYNEQFF

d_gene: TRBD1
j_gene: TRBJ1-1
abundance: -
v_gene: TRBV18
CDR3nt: TGTGCCAGCTCGCACCAGGGGGCCGACACTGAAGCTTTCTTT
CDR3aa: CASSHQGADTEAFF

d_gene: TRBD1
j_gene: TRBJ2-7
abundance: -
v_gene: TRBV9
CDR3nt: TGTGCCAGCAGCGTCACCGGGACAGGGAGGGACGGCTCCTACGAGCAGTACTTC
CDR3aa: CASSVTGTGRDGSYEQYF

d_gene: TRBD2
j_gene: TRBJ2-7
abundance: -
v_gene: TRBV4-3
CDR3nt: TGCGCCAGCAGCCAAGTTCTAGCGGGGGGGCCAGGGTACGAGCAGTACTTC
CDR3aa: CASSQVLAGGPGYEQYF

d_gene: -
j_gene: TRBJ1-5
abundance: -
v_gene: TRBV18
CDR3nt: TGTGCCAGCTCACCCGGGTCCTACAATCAGCCCCAGCATTTT
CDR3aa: CASSPGSYNQPQHF

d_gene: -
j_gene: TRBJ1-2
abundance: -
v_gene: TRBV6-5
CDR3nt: TGTGCCAGCCGGGGGGGGAACTATGGCTACACCTTC
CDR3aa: CASRGGNYGYTF

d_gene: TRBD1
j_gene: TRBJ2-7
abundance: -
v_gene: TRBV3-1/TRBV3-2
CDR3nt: TGTGCCAGCAGCCAAGGACAGGGGGCCAGTCAGTACTTC
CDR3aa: CASSQGQGASQYF

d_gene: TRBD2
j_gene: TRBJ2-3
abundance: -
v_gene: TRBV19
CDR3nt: TGTGCCAGTAGCCGACGGACTAGCGGGGGGAACGCAGATACGCAGTATTTT
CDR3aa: CASSRRTSGGNADTQYF

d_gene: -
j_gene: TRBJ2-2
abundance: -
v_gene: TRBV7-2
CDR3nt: TGTGCCGGCAGCCCAGGGTTTGCCGGGGAGCTGTTTTTT
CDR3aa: CAGSPGFAGELFF

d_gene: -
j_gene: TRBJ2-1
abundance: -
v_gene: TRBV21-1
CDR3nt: TGTGCCAGCAGCAAATTGGGCAGGGGGCTTGGTGAGCAGTTCTTC
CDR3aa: CASSKLGRGLGEQFF

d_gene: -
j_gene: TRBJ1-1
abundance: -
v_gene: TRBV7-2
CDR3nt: TGTGCCAGCAGCTTGAACAGTGGGGGGACTGAAGCTTTCTTT
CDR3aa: CASSLNSGGTEAFF

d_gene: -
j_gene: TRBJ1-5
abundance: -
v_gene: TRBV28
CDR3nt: TGTGCCAGCAGTCCCTTCGGGGCGTCAGGGGTCCAGCCCCAGCATTTT
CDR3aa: CASSPFGASGVQPQHF

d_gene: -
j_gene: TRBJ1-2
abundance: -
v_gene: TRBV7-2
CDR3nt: TGTGCCAGCGGACCAAGCGCAGGGGCCGTCTATGGCTACACCTTC
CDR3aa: CASGPSAGAVYGYTF

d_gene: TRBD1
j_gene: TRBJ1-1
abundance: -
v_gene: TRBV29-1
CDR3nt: TGCAGCGCTGCCTGGCGGACAGGGGTCATCACTGAAGCTTTCTTT
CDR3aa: CSAAWRTGVITEAFF

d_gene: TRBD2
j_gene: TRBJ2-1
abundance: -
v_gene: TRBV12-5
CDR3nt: TGTGCTAGTGGTTTCAGCCTAGCGGGGGGGCTTGATGAGCAGTTCTTC
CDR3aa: CASGFSLAGGLDEQFF

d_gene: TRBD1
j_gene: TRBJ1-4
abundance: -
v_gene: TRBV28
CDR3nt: TGTGCCAGCAGTCAACAGGGGTCTAATGAAAAACTGTTTTTT
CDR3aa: CASSQQGSNEKLFF

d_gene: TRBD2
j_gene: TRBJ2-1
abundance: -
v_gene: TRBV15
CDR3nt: TGTGCCACCAGCAGCAGGCTAGCGGGAGTATCTTTGGATGAGCAGTTCTTC
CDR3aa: CATSSRLAGVSLDEQFF

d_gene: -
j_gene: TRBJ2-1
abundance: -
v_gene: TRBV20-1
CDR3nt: TGCAGTGCTGCCGAGTACAATGAGCAGTTCTTC
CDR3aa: CSAAEYNEQFF

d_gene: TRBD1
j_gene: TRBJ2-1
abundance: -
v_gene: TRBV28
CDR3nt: TGTGCCGTGGCAGACAGGGGGTACAATGAGCAGTTCTTC
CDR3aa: CAVADRGYNEQFF

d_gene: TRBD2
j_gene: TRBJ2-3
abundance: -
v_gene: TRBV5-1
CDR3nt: TGCGCCAGCAGCACACTAGCGGGAGGTACAGATACGCAGTATTTT
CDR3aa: CASSTLAGGTDTQYF

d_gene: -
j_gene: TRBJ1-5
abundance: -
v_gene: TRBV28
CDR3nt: TGTGCCAGCAGTTTAGGGCCGAACACTCTCGATCAGCCCCAGCATTTT
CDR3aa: CASSLGPNTLDQPQHF

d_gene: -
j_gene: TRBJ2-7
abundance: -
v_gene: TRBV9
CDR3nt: TGTGCCAGCAGCCTGGTTGAGGGCTACGAGCAGTACTTC
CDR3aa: CASSLVEGYEQYF

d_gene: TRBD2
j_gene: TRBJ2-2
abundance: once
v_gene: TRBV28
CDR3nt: TGTGCCAGCAAAAGAGGCGGGAGGGCCACCGGGGAGCTGTTTTTT
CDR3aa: CASKRGGRATGELFF

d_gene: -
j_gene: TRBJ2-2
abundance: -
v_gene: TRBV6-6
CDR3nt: TGTGCCAGCAGTTACCGCACAGGAGACACCGGGGAGCTGTTTTTT
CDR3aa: CASSYRTGDTGELFF

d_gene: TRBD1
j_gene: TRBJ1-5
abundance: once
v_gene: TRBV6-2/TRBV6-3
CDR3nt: TGTGCCAGCAGCAAATCGGACAGGGGGAATCAGCCCCAGCATTTT
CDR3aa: CASSKSDRGNQPQHF

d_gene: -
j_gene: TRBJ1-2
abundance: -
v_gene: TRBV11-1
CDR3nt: TGTGCCAGCAGCTTAGGCAGAGGAGAGAACTATGGCTACACCTTC
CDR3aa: CASSLGRGENYGYTF

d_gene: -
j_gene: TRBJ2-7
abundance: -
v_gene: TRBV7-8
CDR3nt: TGTGCCAGCAGCCGGCGGGCATACGAGCAGTACTTC
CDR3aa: CASSRRAYEQYF

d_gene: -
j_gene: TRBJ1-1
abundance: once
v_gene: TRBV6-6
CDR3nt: TGTGCCAGCAGTCTAGGCGGGGGAAACACTGAAGCTTTCTTT
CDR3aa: CASSLGGGNTEAFF

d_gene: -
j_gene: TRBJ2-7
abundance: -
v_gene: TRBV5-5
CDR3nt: TGTGCCAGCACCCCGGGGAGAGGGAGGCACGAGCAGTACTTC
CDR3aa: CASTPGRGRHEQYF

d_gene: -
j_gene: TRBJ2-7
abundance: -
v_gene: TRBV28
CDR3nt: TGTGCCAGCAGGCCGACGGAGCCGGCCTACGAGCAGTACTTC
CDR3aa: CASRPTEPAYEQYF

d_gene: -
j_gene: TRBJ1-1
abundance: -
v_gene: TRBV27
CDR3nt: TGTGCCAGCAGTTTGTCCCGTCACGGGGACACTGAAGCTTTCTTT
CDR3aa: CASSLSRHGDTEAFF

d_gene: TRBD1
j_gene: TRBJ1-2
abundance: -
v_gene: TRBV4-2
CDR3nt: TGTGCCAGCAGCCAAGGGGTCGGGACAGACTATGGCTACACCTTC
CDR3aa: CASSQGVGTDYGYTF

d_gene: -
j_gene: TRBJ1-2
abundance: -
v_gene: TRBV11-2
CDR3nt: TGTGCCAGCAGCTCGTCCGGAGGGGCCCATGGCTACACCTTC
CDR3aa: CASSSSGGAHGYTF

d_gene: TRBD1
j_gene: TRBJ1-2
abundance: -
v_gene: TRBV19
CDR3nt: TGTGCCAGTAGCCCCGGGACAGGGGACTATGGCTACACCTTC
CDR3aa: CASSPGTGDYGYTF

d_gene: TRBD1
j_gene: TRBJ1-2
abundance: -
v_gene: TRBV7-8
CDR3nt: TGTGCCAGCAGCTTATCCGGACAGGGGGCGGCTGGCTACACCTTC
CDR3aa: CASSLSGQGAAGYTF

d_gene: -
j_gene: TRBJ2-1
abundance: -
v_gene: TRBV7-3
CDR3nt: TGTGCCAGCAGTTTGAGCTCCTACAATGAGCAGTTCTTC
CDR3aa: CASSLSSYNEQFF

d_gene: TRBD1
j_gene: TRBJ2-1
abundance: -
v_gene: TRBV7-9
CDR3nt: TGTGCCAGCAGCTTAGTCGGACAGGGTAGCAATGAGCAGTTCTTC
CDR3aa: CASSLVGQGSNEQFF

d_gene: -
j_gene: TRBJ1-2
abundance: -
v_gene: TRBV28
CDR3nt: TGTGCCAGCAGTCTATGGGGCAGTGGAGGAGCTAACTATGGCTACACCTTC
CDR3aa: CASSLWGSGGANYGYTF

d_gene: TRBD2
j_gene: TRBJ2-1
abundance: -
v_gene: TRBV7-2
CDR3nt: TGTGCCAGCAGGGAAAGTGCCGGGACTAGCGGAAATGAGCAGTTCTTC
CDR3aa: CASRESAGTSGNEQFF

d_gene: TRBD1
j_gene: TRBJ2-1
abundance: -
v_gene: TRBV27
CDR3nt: TGTGCCAGCAGTTCCCCCCAGGGGGACTACAATGAGCAGTTCTTC
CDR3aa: CASSSPQGDYNEQFF

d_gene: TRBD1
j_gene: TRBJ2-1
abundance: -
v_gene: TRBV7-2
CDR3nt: TGTGCCAGCAGCCCGTCCAGGGGACAGGGGGTTGGTGAGCAGTTCTTC
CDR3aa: CASSPSRGQGVGEQFF

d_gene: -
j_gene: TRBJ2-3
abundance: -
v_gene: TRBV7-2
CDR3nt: TGTGCCAGCAGCTCTACTGATACGCAGTATTTT
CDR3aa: CASSSTDTQYF

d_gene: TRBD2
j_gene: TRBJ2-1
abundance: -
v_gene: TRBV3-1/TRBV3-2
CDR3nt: TGTGCCAGCCGGAGCGGGAGGCTCGACAATGAGCAGTTCTTC
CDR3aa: CASRSGRLDNEQFF

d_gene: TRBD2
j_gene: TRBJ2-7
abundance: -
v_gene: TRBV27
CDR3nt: TGTGCCAGCCGACTAGCGGGAGTTCGAGAGCAGTACTTC
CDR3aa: CASRLAGVREQYF

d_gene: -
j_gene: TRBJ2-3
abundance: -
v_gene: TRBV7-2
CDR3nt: TGTGCCAGCAGACCCCCGGGACTCCACACAGATACGCAGTATTTT
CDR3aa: CASRPPGLHTDTQYF